A single sample is the source of the 5 T cell receptor beta chains below, sequenced in a study of shared clonotypes between healthy human individuals. The method was immunoSEQ multiplex PCR; TCRdb's version includes in-frame clones alone and lacks a portion of them. Found here are 550,000 to 650,000 clones, approximately 96% of them singletons; the top ten hold 0.11%. Naive CD8 populations comprised CD45RO-negative cells positively selected for CCR7, excluding terminally differentiated effector memory CD45RA+ cells. The sample was naive CD8+ T cells sorted from blood. The receptors were sampled from a woman aged 30 to 39 in good health.

The chain uses TRBV21-1 and TRBJ1-2. TRBV21-1 corresponds to a pseudogene. This CDR3 is 14 amino acids long. This CDR3 reads CASSDERGGYGYTF. The CDR3 nucleotides are TGTGCCAGCAGCGACGAGAGGGGGGGCTATGGCTACACCTTC.

V usage is TRBV10-3 and J usage is TRBJ1-1, with 11 positions matching TRBD1. V lost 6 bases, J lost 1 base, and 7 bases stayed unmatched. This CDR3 region has 16 residues. Germline V gene sequence: CDR1 ENHRY, CDR2 SYGVKD. In DNA form, the CDR3 reads TGTGCCATCAGCCCCGGACAGGGGGCTCCGAACACTGAAGCTTTCTTT. This codes for CAISPGQGAPNTEAFF.

The chain combines TRBV27 with TRBJ2-1; maybe TRBD2 (5 bases). V was shortened by 3 bases and J by 5 bases, with 8 bases between the two germline ends. This CDR3 is 13 amino acids long. CDR1 MNHEY and CDR2 SMNVEV come from the germline V gene (reference sequence). CDR3 DNA sequence: TGTGCCAGCAGTTTGCTAGCCCACAATGAGCAGTTCTTC. This sequence encodes CASSLLAHNEQFF.

The chain links TRBV10-3 to TRBJ1-5, with D perhaps matching TRBD1 (5 bases). The germline V gene has CDR1 ENHRY and CDR2 SYGVKD. The V and J ends lost 9 bases and 5 bases respectively, with 11 bases between them. This CDR3 is built from 12 residues. The CDR3 spells CAIRDADQPQHF. In DNA form, the CDR3 reads TGTGCCATTAGGGACGCGGATCAGCCCCAGCATTTT.

This clone was seen more than once but under ten times. CDR3 amino acids: CASRQQATEAFF. The CDR3 nucleotides are TGTGCCAGCAGACAACAGGCGACTGAAGCTTTCTTT. The chain is built from TRBV13 and TRBJ1-1; D possibly corresponds to TRBD1 (5 bases). V lost 6 bases and J 5 bases, leaving 10 bases between the germline ends. From germline, CDR1 is PRHDT and CDR2 FYEKMQ (reference sequence). The CDR3 is 12 amino acids.